The 21 T cell receptor beta chains presented below share a single source sample, sequenced in a study of Graves' ophthalmopathy and Graves' hyperthyroidism. The sequenced template was RNA, covering the TCR beta CDR3 region. An initial RT-PCR round employing HTBI primers preceded a second-round multiplex PCR. A single record per CDR3 protein comes from TCRdb applying MiXCR to the multiplex PCR reads. The table records about 480,000 distinct CDR3 sequences, 13% to 15% of them present only once. Sequenced input: blood. The source is a woman between 25 and 40 years old with Graves' ophthalmopathy.

This clonotype was counted many times. The V and J genes are TRBV27 and TRBJ1-1; no firm D call. V dropped 6 bases and J dropped 0 bases, with 14 bases sitting between them. The V gene's germline CDR1 is MNHEY and CDR2 SMNVEV (reference sequence). The CDR3 is made up of 15 amino acids. The CDR3 DNA sequence: TGTGCCAGCAGCCCCCCCGGAGGCCTGAACACTGAAGCTTTCTTT. It is translated as CASSPPGGLNTEAFF.

This clonotype came up many times. In DNA form, the CDR3 reads TGCAGTGCCGAGAGCCGTAGCAATCAGCCCCAGCATTTT. It encodes CSAESRSNQPQHF. This chain links TRBV20-1 with TRBJ1-5; no reliable D call. Per the germline V gene, CDR1 is DFQATT and CDR2 is SNEGSKA (reference sequence). The CDR3 totals 13 residues. V was cut by 6 bases and J by 0 bases, with 9 bases left in between.

At least ten counts were recorded for this clonotype. The V gene is TRBV10-1, the J gene TRBJ1-5; no clear D gene. The CDR3 totals 11 residues. CDR1 is WNHNN and CDR2 is SYGVQD in the germline V gene (reference sequence). The V end was cut by 6 bases, the J end by 4 bases, with 4 bases between. CDR3 nucleotide sequence: TGCGCCAGCAGGACAAATCAGCCCCAGCATTTT. Its protein product is CASRTNQPQHF.

This clonotype was found many times. The CDR3 DNA reads TGCAGTGCTAGTCTAACACTAGGAAAAGAGACCCAGTACTTC. It is translated as CSASLTLGKETQYF. The J gene is TRBJ2-5, the V gene TRBV20-1; maybe TRBD2 (5 bases). CDR3 length: 14 amino acids. Trimming cost V 3 bases and J 3 bases, with 14 bases left between them. Germline CDR1 DFQATT, CDR2 SNEGSKA (reference sequence).

This clonotype came up many times. The genes are TRBV12-3 or TRBV12-4 and TRBJ1-2; D not resolved. The V and J ends lost 3 bases and 6 bases respectively, with 11 bases between them. The CDR3 contains 13 residues. The CDR3 here is CASSFLEGHGYTF. The CDR3 nucleotides are TGTGCCAGCAGTTTCCTGGAAGGGCATGGCTACACCTTC.

This clonotype was seen repeatedly, ten times or more. The chain carries TRBV6-1 and TRBJ1-1, with 8 bases matching TRBD1. The CDR3 is 16 residues long. The germline CDR1 and CDR2 sequences are MNHNS and SASEGT. Losses at the gene ends were 4 bases for V and 0 bases for J; bases not matched to a gene: 7. CDR3 sequence: CASSGGTGTLNTEAFF. The CDR3 DNA reads as TGTGCCAGCAGTGGGGGGACAGGAACGTTGAACACTGAAGCTTTCTTT.

This clonotype appeared many times. The V call is TRBV12-5, the J call TRBJ1-3; maybe TRBD1 (5 bases). This CDR3 contains 17 residues. Deletions cut 0 bases from V and 0 bases from J, with 12 bases between. Per germline, CDR1 LGHNT and CDR2 FRNRAP. Here the CDR3 reads CASGLVARTYSGNTIYF. CDR3 bases: TGTGCTAGTGGTTTGGTAGCGAGGACATACTCTGGAAACACCATATATTTT.

This chain links TRBV6-1 with TRBJ2-7; D gene unclear. The ends were cut back, 5 bases at V and 1 base at J, with 12 bases in the middle. The length of the CDR3 is 14 residues. CDR1 is MNHNS, CDR2 SASEGT, per germline. The CDR3 region is CASSPPSPSYEQYF. The CDR3 nucleotides are TGTGCCAGCAGTCCCCCTAGTCCGTCCTACGAGCAGTACTTC.

This clonotype was observed many times. The rearrangement uses TRBV2 and TRBJ1-5; D call uncertain. CDR3 length equals 14 residues. Trimming pared 3 bases from V and 4 bases from J, leaving 10 bases between. Germline CDR1 and CDR2: SNHLY and FYNNEI. This CDR3 reads CASSDGTGNQPQHF. Here the CDR3 DNA reads TGTGCCAGCAGTGATGGCACGGGGAATCAGCCCCAGCATTTT.

The chain combines TRBV11-2 with TRBJ1-2, with 9 bases aligning to TRBD1. CDR3 length: 14 amino acids. The V and J ends lost 4 bases and 2 bases, in that order; junction bases with no gene match: 2. Germline V gene sequence: CDR1 SGHAT, CDR2 FQNNGV. CDR3 in DNA: TGTGCCAGCAGCTGGGACAGGGCCAACTATGGCTACACCTTC. Residues: CASSWDRANYGYTF.

This clonotype was recorded many times. The chain joins TRBV11-2 to TRBJ2-2, with D hard to call. The CDR3 is made up of 14 amino acids. CDR1 is SGHAT and CDR2 is FQNNGV in the germline V gene. V was shortened by 2 bases and J by 1 base, with 5 bases between the two germline ends. CDR3 in amino acids: CASSLTQNTGELFF. In DNA form, the CDR3 reads TGTGCCAGCAGCTTAACACAGAACACCGGGGAGCTGTTTTTT.

The table lists this clonotype with a few counts. The chain recombines TRBV19 with TRBJ1-5, with D possibly TRBD1 on 6 matching bases. V shed 3 bases and J shed 9 bases, with 15 bases lying between them. CDR1 is LNHDA, CDR2 SQIVND, per germline (reference sequence). The CDR3 spans 14 residues. CDR3 sequence: CASSMGAGSGPQHF. The CDR3 DNA is TGTGCCAGTAGTATGGGGGCAGGGTCGGGGCCCCAGCATTTT. The variable domain in full, completed from reference TRBV19 and TRBJ1-5, reads DGGITQSPKYLFRKEGQNVTLSCEQNLNHDAMYWYRQDPGQGLRLIYYSQIVNDFQKGDIAEGYSVSREKKESFPLTVTSAQKNPTAFYLCASSMGAGSGPQHFGDGTRLSIL.

This clonotype has ten or more counts. This sequence joins TRBV6-1 and TRBJ1-2; D is possibly TRBD1 (6 bases). Germline lookup yields CDR1 MNHNS and CDR2 SASEGT. The CDR3 consists of 15 residues. Between the trimmed V and J ends, which lost 0 bases and 2 bases, there was a span of 10 bases. CDR3 in amino acids: CASSEAPQGNYGYTF. In DNA form, the CDR3 reads TGTGCCAGCAGTGAAGCACCGCAGGGGAACTATGGCTACACCTTC.

As concerns this clonotype: A much larger clone sits a single nucleotide away, making a read error possible. V usage is TRBV19 and J usage is TRBJ2-2; 8 bases line up with TRBD2. The germline V gene encodes CDR1 LNHDA and CDR2 SQIVND (reference sequence). This CDR3 comprises 14 residues. CDR3 DNA: TGTGCCAGTCGTAGCGGGGCCTACACCGGGGGGCTGTTTTTT. Its protein product is CASRSGAYTGGLFF.

This clonotype was counted only a few times. This may arise from a read error, as a much more abundant clone is one base away. This chain uses TRBV6-1 with TRBJ1-1; D is unresolved. CDR3 length equals 13 residues. Germline CDR1 and CDR2: MNHNS and SASEGT. The CDR3 bases are TGTGCCCACAGTGACGGACGGAACACTGAAGCTTGCTTT. It yields the protein CAHSDGRNTEACF.

The chain uses TRBV5-1 and TRBJ2-7; D possibly corresponds to TRBD1 (6 bases). V was clipped by 3 bases and J by 2 bases, with 15 bases between them. The CDR3 extends over 15 amino acids. From germline, CDR1 is SGHRS and CDR2 YFSETQ. The chain's CDR3 is CASSWITGFPYEQYF. CDR3 DNA sequence: TGCGCCAGCAGCTGGATAACAGGGTTTCCCTACGAGCAGTACTTC.

This clonotype showed up just a few times. A much larger clone sits a single nucleotide away, making a read error possible. The J gene is TRBJ2-2, the V gene TRBV6-1; D is unclear. Trimming took off 2 bases at V and 6 bases at J, with 7 bases between the two ends. CDR3 length: 13 amino acids. The germline V gene has CDR1 MNHNS and CDR2 SASEGT. CDR3 loop: CASSERQSGELFF. Here the CDR3 DNA reads TGTGCCAGCAGTGAACGGCAGTCCGGGGAGCTGTTTTTT.

There are many counts of this clonotype. The rearrangement joins TRBV19 to TRBJ1-5, with a weak D call TRBD1 (6 bases). From germline, CDR1 is LNHDA and CDR2 SQIVND (reference sequence). This CDR3 has 14 residues. Between the trimmed V and J ends, which lost 4 bases and 4 bases, there was a span of 11 bases. CDR3 sequence reads: CASSTRQVNQPQHF. DNA for the CDR3: TGTGCCAGTAGTACCCGACAGGTAAATCAGCCCCAGCATTTT.

This clonotype was recorded many times. The chain recombines TRBV6-5 with TRBJ2-7, with 8 bases aligning to TRBD2. CDR3 length: 14 amino acids. Germline values: CDR1 MNHEY, CDR2 SVGAGI. Unmatched junction bases numbered 2, after V lost 0 bases and J lost 4 bases. The CDR3 DNA is TGTGCCAGCAGTTACTCTAGCGGGATGTACGAGCAGTACTTC. The encoded protein is CASSYSSGMYEQYF.

At least ten counts were recorded for this clonotype. This sequence joins TRBV20-1 and TRBJ2-5; D is uncertain. The V gene lost 6 bases and the J gene lost 2 bases, with 10 bases spanning the gap. CDR1 and CDR2 (germline): DFQATT, SNEGSKA (reference sequence). This CDR3 contains 12 residues. The chain's CDR3 is CSAPEGQETQYF. The CDR3 DNA reads as TGCAGTGCCCCAGAAGGTCAAGAGACCCAGTACTTC.

This clonotype has a count of ten or more. This sequence joins TRBV7-2 and TRBJ1-1; D possibly corresponds to TRBD1 (5 bases). The CDR3 spans 13 residues. V gave up 2 bases and J gave up 8 bases, with 12 bases separating them. CDR1 and CDR2 from the germline V gene are SGHTA and FQGNSA. CDR3 sequence: CASSLIKAGEAFF. The CDR3 nucleotides read TGTGCCAGCAGCTTAATAAAGGCAGGGGAAGCTTTCTTT.